Listed below are T cell receptor beta chains from one sample, sequenced in a study of T cells in Graves' hyperthyroidism and ophthalmopathy. TCRdb called the multiplex PCR reads again in MiXCR, with one record for every CDR3 protein. In the table there are around 240,000 distinct CDR3 sequences, about 14% of which are singletons. The specimen sequenced was blood. The receptor source for this set is a woman aged 40 to 50 with Graves' hyperthyroidism that later progressed to Graves' ophthalmopathy. CDR3s include the opening cysteine and the closing phenylalanine or tryptophan. A D gene is named only where the DNA matches it firmly. Rows may omit the clone size; those that give it use once, few, many or a size class.

TRBD1,TRBJ1-5,many,TRBV6-1,CASSYGTANQPQHF,TGTGCCAGCAGCTATGGGACAGCTAATCAGCCCCAGCATTTT
TRBD2,TRBJ2-1,NA,TRBV12-3/TRBV12-4,CASSKYGGRAFNEQFF,TGTGCCAGCAGTAAGTACGGCGGGAGGGCATTCAATGAGCAGTTCTTC
TRBD1,TRBJ2-7,many,TRBV28,CASSSRQGDEQYF,TGTGCCAGCAGTTCGCGACAGGGAGACGAGCAGTACTTC
NA,TRBJ1-2,many,TRBV2,CASSGTSDGYTF,TGTGCCAGCAGTGGGACGAGTGATGGCTACACCTTC
NA,TRBJ2-1,many,TRBV6-1,CASSLDKPLRNEQFF,TGTGCCAGCAGTTTGGACAAACCGTTGCGGAATGAGCAGTTCTTC
TRBD2,TRBJ2-7,many,TRBV20-1,CSATGTTTYEQYF,TGCAGTGCTACCGGGACTACCACCTACGAGCAGTACTTC
NA,TRBJ1-2,many,TRBV2,CASSRNSYGYTF,TGTGCCAGCAGCCGGAACAGCTATGGCTACACCTTC
TRBD1,TRBJ2-1,NA,TRBV20-1,CSALTGGRSNEQFF,TGCAGTGCTCTGACAGGGGGCAGGAGTAATGAGCAGTTCTTC
TRBD2,TRBJ2-7,many,TRBV28,CASSFSGRASYEQYF,TGTGCCAGCAGTTTCAGCGGGAGGGCCTCCTACGAGCAGTACTTC
NA,TRBJ1-1,many,TRBV18,CASSPLAENTEAFF,TGTGCCAGCTCACCATTGGCAGAGAACACTGAAGCTTTCTTT
NA,TRBJ2-4,many,TRBV7-8,CASSHWAGEGFQNIQYF,TGTGCCAGCAGCCACTGGGCAGGGGAGGGTTTCCAAAACATTCAGTACTTC
NA,TRBJ2-2,many,TRBV5-1,CASNQGGQTTGELFF,TGCGCCAGCAACCAGGGGGGGCAAACCACCGGGGAGCTGTTTTTT
NA,TRBJ1-4,many,TRBV28,CASRTARGSTNEKLFF,TGTGCCAGCAGGACGGCACGGGGGTCAACTAATGAAAAACTGTTTTTT
NA,TRBJ1-2,many,TRBV27,CASSSTHWNYGYTF,TGTGCCAGCAGTTCAACCCATTGGAACTATGGCTACACCTTC
NA,TRBJ2-5,NA,TRBV11-2,CASSRLLQETQYF,TGTGCCAGCAGCCGACTTTTACAAGAGACCCAGTACTTC
TRBD1,TRBJ2-7,many,TRBV5-1,CASSSRDRGSYEQYF,TGCGCCAGCAGCTCCCGGGACAGGGGTTCCTACGAGCAGTACTTC
NA,TRBJ2-1,many,TRBV24-1,CATSDFSGPKPNNEQFF,TGTGCCACCAGTGATTTTTCCGGGCCGAAGCCAAACAATGAGCAGTTCTTC
TRBD2,TRBJ2-7,NA,TRBV5-1,CASSRKGGTSEFSYEQYF,TGCGCCAGCAGCCGTAAAGGCGGGACTAGCGAATTCTCCTACGAGCAGTACTTC
TRBD1,TRBJ1-2,few,TRBV9,CASSASGGAYGYTF,TGTGCCAGCAGCGCCTCAGGGGGCGCCTATGGCTACACCTTC
NA,TRBJ1-5,NA,TRBV19,CASSWEGASNQPQHF,TGTGCCAGTAGCTGGGAAGGGGCGAGCAATCAGCCCCAGCATTTT
NA,TRBJ1-2,many,TRBV7-3,CASSPQGAPRGYTF,TGTGCCAGCAGCCCCCAGGGTGCACCGCGAGGCTACACCTTC
NA,TRBJ2-3,many,TRBV6-6,CASSYSQQGTDTQYF,TGTGCCAGCAGTTACTCCCAACAGGGCACAGATACGCAGTATTTT
TRBD2,TRBJ2-3,many,TRBV15,CATRGPGLAGGPVPTDTQYF,TGTGCCACCCGAGGACCGGGACTAGCGGGAGGGCCCGTCCCCACAGATACGCAGTATTTT
NA,TRBJ1-1,many,TRBV2,CASSGTQLNTEAFF,TGTGCCAGCAGCGGGACGCAATTGAACACTGAAGCTTTCTTT
NA,TRBJ1-1,many,TRBV29-1,CSVEIGSSNTEAFF,TGCAGCGTTGAAATAGGCAGCAGTAACACTGAAGCTTTCTTT
TRBD1,TRBJ2-2,few,TRBV20-1,CSARQGNTGELFF,TGCAGTGCTCGACAGGGGAACACCGGGGAGCTGTTTTTT
NA,TRBJ1-1,NA,TRBV28,CASSFAEEAFF,TGTGCCAGCAGTTTTGCCGAAGAAGCTTTCTTT
NA,TRBJ2-3,many,TRBV7-9,CASSANRGARTSGSTDTQYF,TGTGCCAGCAGCGCTAACAGGGGAGCGCGAACTAGCGGAAGCACAGATACGCAGTATTTT
NA,TRBJ1-5,few,TRBV19,CASTVQGSQPQHF,TGTGCCAGTACCGTACAGGGTTCCCAGCCCCAGCATTTT
NA,TRBJ2-7,NA,TRBV6-1,CASSKIGDGGIYEQYF,TGTGCCAGCAGCAAAATCGGGGACGGCGGAATCTACGAGCAGTACTTC
NA,TRBJ2-7,NA,TRBV11-2,CASSLNPKDSYEQYF,TGTGCCAGCAGCCTTAATCCTAAGGACTCCTACGAGCAGTACTTC
TRBD1,TRBJ1-5,many,TRBV5-5,CASSPGTGGSNQPQHF,TGTGCCAGCAGCCCGGGGACAGGGGGAAGCAATCAGCCCCAGCATTTT
TRBD2,TRBJ2-5,many,TRBV20-1,CSARPTSDGETQYF,TGCAGTGCTAGACCGACTAGCGATGGGGAGACCCAGTACTTC
TRBD2,TRBJ2-1,NA,TRBV12-3/TRBV12-4,CASSLKTGTSENVEQFF,TGTGCCAGCAGTCTCAAAACCGGGACTAGCGAGAACGTTGAGCAGTTCTTC
NA,TRBJ2-3,NA,TRBV12-3/TRBV12-4,CASSLVGLGQYF,TGTGCCAGCAGTTTAGTAGGCCTGGGGCAGTATTTT
TRBD2,TRBJ2-5,few,TRBV5-4,CASAGASGRGPYQETQYF,TGTGCCAGCGCTGGGGCTAGCGGGAGGGGCCCGTACCAAGAGACCCAGTACTTC
TRBD2,TRBJ2-2,few,TRBV18,CASSTVQAGDAGELFF,TGTGCCAGCTCAACCGTCCAAGCGGGAGATGCCGGGGAGCTGTTTTTT
TRBD1,TRBJ1-4,many,TRBV5-6,CASSLPSRGGGEEKLFF,TGTGCCAGCAGCCTGCCGAGCAGGGGGGGCGGAGAGGAAAAACTGTTTTTT
NA,TRBJ1-6,many,TRBV6-1,CASSDSRWYNSPLHF,TGTGCCAGCAGCGATTCCCGATGGTATAATTCACCCCTCCACTTT
TRBD2,TRBJ2-7,NA,TRBV30,CASRKGTSVYEQYF,TGTGCCTCCCGAAAGGGGACTAGCGTCTACGAGCAGTACTTC
NA,TRBJ2-1,many,TRBV6-1,CASSEQRATYNEQFF,TGTGCCAGCAGTGAACAGCGGGCCACCTACAATGAGCAGTTCTTC
TRBD1,TRBJ2-3,many,TRBV7-6,CASSLVPGQGYSSTDTQYF,TGTGCCAGCAGCTTAGTTCCGGGACAGGGGTATTCTAGCACAGATACGCAGTATTTT
NA,TRBJ2-3,many,TRBV7-8,CASSLVEVDTQYF,TGTGCCAGCAGCTTAGTGGAGGTAGATACGCAGTATTTT
TRBD2,TRBJ2-7,many,TRBV2,CAVDRSGVLYEQYF,TGTGCCGTCGACCGTAGCGGGGTCTTATACGAGCAGTACTTC
NA,TRBJ2-7,many,TRBV12-3/TRBV12-4,CASRQGTIGSYEQYF,TGTGCCAGCAGGCAGGGGACTATCGGCTCCTACGAGCAGTACTTC
TRBD2,TRBJ2-1,NA,TRBV19,CASSRSGRLYNEQFF,TGTGCCAGTAGTCGTAGCGGGAGGTTATACAATGAGCAGTTCTTC
NA,TRBJ1-1,many,TRBV29-1,CSVGTTEAFF,TGCAGCGTTGGGACCACTGAAGCTTTCTTT
NA,TRBJ2-1,many,TRBV28,CASSLSVSSYNEQFF,TGTGCCAGCAGTTTATCGGTTAGCTCCTACAATGAGCAGTTCTTC
TRBD1,TRBJ1-6,NA,TRBV2,CASSETTGVSPLHF,TGTGCCAGCAGTGAAACGACAGGGGTCTCACCCCTCCACTTT
TRBD2,TRBJ2-1,few,TRBV6-5,CASSYSGLAGEGEQFF,TGTGCCAGCAGTTACTCCGGACTAGCGGGAGAGGGTGAGCAGTTCTTC